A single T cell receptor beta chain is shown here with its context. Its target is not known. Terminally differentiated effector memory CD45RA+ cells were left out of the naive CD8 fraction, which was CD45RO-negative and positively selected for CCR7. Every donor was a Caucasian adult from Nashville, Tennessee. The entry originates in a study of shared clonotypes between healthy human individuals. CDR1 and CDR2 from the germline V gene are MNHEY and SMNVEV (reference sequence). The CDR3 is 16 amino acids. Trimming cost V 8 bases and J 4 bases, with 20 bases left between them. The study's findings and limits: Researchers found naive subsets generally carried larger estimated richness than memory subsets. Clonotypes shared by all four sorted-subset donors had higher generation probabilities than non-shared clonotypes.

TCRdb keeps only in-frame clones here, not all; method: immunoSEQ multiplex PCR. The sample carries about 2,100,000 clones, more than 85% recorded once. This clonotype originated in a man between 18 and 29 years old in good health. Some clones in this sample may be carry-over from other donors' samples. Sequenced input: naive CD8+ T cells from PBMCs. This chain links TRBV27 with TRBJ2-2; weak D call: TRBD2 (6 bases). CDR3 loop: CASGLLQGLFTGELFF. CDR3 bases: TGTGCCAGCGGACTACTGCAAGGACTATTCACCGGGGAGCTGTTTTTT.